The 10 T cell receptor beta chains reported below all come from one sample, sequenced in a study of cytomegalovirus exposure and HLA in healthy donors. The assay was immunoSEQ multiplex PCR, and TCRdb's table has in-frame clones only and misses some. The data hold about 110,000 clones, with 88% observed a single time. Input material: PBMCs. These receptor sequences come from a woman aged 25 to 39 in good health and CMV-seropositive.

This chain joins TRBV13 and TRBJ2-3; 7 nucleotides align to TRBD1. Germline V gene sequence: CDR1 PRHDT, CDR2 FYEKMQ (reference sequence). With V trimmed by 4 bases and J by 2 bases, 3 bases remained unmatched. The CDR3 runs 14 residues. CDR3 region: CASSSTGLTDTQYF. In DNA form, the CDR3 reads TGTGCCAGCAGCTCGACAGGGCTCACAGATACGCAGTATTTT.

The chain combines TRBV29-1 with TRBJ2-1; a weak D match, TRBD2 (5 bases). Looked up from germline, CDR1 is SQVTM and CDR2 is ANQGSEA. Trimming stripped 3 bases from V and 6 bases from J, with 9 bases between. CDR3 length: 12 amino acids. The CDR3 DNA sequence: TGCAGCGTTGATTGGCTAGCCAATGAGCAGTTCTTC. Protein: CSVDWLANEQFF.

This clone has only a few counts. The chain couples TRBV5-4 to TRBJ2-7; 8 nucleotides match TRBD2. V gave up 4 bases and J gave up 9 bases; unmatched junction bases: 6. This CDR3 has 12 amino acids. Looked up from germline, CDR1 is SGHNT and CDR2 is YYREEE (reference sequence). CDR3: CASSTSGTTQYF. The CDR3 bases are TGTGCCAGCAGCACTAGCGGTACGACGCAGTACTTC.

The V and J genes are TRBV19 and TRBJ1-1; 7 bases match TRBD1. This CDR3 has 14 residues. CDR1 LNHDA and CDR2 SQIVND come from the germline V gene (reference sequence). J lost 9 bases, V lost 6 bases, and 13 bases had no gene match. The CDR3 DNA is TGTGCCAGTAGCCGACAGGGTGGGGGGTTTAAAGCTTTCTTT. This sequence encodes CASSRQGGGFKAFF.

This chain's CDR3 is CASSPLAGGLRGNGEQFF. In DNA form, the CDR3 reads TGTGCCAGCTCACCACTAGCGGGAGGGTTACGTGGGAACGGTGAGCAGTTCTTC. The V call is TRBV18, the J call TRBJ2-1; TRBD2 aligns across 11 bases. CDR3 length: 18 residues. Germline V gene data show CDR1 as KGHSH and CDR2 as LQKENI. The trim removed 1 base at V and 9 bases at J, leaving 14 bases unmatched.

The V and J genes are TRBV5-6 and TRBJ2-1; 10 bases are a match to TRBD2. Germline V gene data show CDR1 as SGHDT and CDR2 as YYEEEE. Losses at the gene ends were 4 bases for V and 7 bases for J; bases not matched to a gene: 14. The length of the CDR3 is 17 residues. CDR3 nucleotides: TGTGCCAGCAGCCCAAGCGGGGGGGCAAACCGCCCAAATGAGCAGTTCTTC. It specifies CASSPSGGANRPNEQFF.

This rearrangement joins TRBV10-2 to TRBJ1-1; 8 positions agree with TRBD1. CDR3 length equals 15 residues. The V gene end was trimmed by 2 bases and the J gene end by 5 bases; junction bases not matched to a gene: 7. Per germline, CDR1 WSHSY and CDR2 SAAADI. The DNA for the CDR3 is TGCGCCAGCAGTGAGGACAGGGGTATACGGACTGAAGCTTTCTTT. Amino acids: CASSEDRGIRTEAFF.

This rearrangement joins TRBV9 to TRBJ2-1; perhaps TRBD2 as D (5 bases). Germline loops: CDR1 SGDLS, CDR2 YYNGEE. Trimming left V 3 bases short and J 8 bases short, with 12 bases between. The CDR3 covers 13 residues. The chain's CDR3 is CASSGTGRHEQFF. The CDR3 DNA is TGTGCCAGCAGCGGTACGGGAAGGCATGAGCAGTTCTTC.

The CDR3 region has the DNA TGTGCCAGCAGCTTAGCGGCGGGGAGCGGCTATGGCTACACCTTC. Translation: CASSLAAGSGYGYTF. V is TRBV7-2 and J is TRBJ1-2; D not certain. Trimming removed 0 bases at V and 4 bases at J, with 12 bases between. Germline CDR1 and CDR2: SGHTA and FQGNSA. The CDR3 spans 15 residues.

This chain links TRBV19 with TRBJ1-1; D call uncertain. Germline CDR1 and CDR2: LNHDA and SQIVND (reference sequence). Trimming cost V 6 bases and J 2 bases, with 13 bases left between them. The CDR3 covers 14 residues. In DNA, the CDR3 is TGTGCCAGTAGATCATACTACCTAAACACTGAAGCTTTCTTT. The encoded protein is CASRSYYLNTEAFF.